This entry lists 30 T cell receptor beta chains sequenced from one sample in a study of TIL therapy for anti-PD-1-resistant metastatic lung cancer. The libraries were made with immunoSEQ v3. Data came from immunoSEQ multiplex PCR; TCRdb stores just in-frame clones and leaves some out. The repertoire consists of some 50,000 clones, with 65% to 80% occurring once and the leading ten covering about 15%. Time point here: pre-treatment sample, taken before nivolumab and TIL therapy. This material consisted of blood, taken at baseline. The receptors here all came from a man aged 70-80 years with non-small cell lung cancer.

The J gene is TRBJ1-5, the V gene TRBV19; 12 bases are a match to TRBD1. CDR3 length: 13 amino acids. V was clipped by 4 bases and J by 15 bases; unmatched bases: 7. Germline V gene lookup returns CDR1 LNHDA and CDR2 SQIVND (reference sequence). The CDR3: CASSTGTGGDPHF. For the CDR3, the DNA is TGTGCCAGTAGTACAGGGACAGGGGGCGACCCGCATTTT.

This clone was seen more than once but under ten times. V and J are TRBV9 and TRBJ1-1; no clear D gene. V lost 0 bases to trimming and J lost 0 bases, with 6 bases between them. The germline V gene encodes CDR1 SGDLS and CDR2 YYNGEE. The CDR3 is 14 residues long. DNA for the CDR3: TGTGCCAGCAGCGTAGTGGAATTGAACACTGAAGCTTTCTTT. Its translation is CASSVVELNTEAFF.

The chain has TRBV7-9 and TRBJ2-3; weak D call: TRBD2 (5 bases). V shed 5 bases and J shed 9 bases, with 15 bases lying between them. Germline values: CDR1 SEHNR, CDR2 FQNEAQ (reference sequence). The CDR3 runs to 13 residues. CDR3 sequence reads: CASSIPGVFTQYF. The CDR3 DNA is TGTGCCAGCAGCATACCCGGGGTCTTCACGCAGTATTTT.

About this clone itself: Sequence at one end of the junction differs from germline and may be a read error. The genes are TRBV23-1 and TRBJ2-1; D gene uncertain. TRBV23-1 is known as an ORF, though its function is uncertain. The CDR3 runs 11 residues. The CDR3 sequence: CAGSVRNEQFF. The CDR3 region has the DNA TGCGCCGGCAGTGTCCGCAATGAGCAGTTCTTC.

The V gene is TRBV15, the J gene TRBJ2-1; no firm D call. The CDR3 extends over 15 amino acids. The germline V gene has CDR1 LNHNV and CDR2 YYDKDF (reference sequence). The V gene lost 0 bases and the J gene lost 0 bases, with 6 bases spanning the gap. The CDR3 DNA reads TGTGCCACCAGCAGAGAGAAGGGCTCCTACAATGAGCAGTTCTTC. Translating it yields CATSREKGSYNEQFF.

The V gene is TRBV5-6, the J gene TRBJ1-2, with D hard to call. The CDR3 is 14 residues long. Germline CDR1 SGHDT, CDR2 YYEEEE. V gave up 2 bases and J gave up 6 bases, with 14 bases separating them. The CDR3 here is CASSFIGKFDGYTF. As DNA, the CDR3 is TGTGCCAGCAGCTTTATAGGGAAGTTCGATGGCTACACCTTC. The entire variable domain, with the rest obtained from reference TRBV5-6 and TRBJ1-2, is as follows: DAGVTQSPTHLIKTRGQQVTLRCSPKSGHDTVSWYQQALGQGPQFIFQYYEEEERQRGNFPDRFSGHQFPNYSSELNVNALLLGDSALYLCASSFIGKFDGYTFGSGTRLTVV.

In this sample, this clone turned up a few times. The CDR3 bases are TGCAGTGCTAGTGGGAACACTGAAGCTTTCTTT. Its protein is CSASGNTEAFF. V usage is TRBV20-1 and J usage is TRBJ1-1; the D is unclear. Germline CDR1 and CDR2: DFQATT and SNEGSKA (reference sequence). This CDR3 is 11 amino acids long. The V end was cut by 3 bases, the J end by 1 base, with 3 bases between.

The chain couples TRBV2 to TRBJ1-4; 9 nucleotides align to TRBD1. Unmatched junction bases numbered 1, after V lost 0 bases and J lost 5 bases. The CDR3 extends over 15 amino acids. CDR1 and CDR2 from the germline V gene are SNHLY and FYNNEI. CDR3 region: CASSEAGTGNEKLFF. CDR3 nucleotides: TGTGCCAGCAGTGAAGCGGGGACAGGGAATGAAAAACTGTTTTTT. Supplemented by reference TRBV2 and TRBJ1-4, the full variable domain reads EPEVTQTPSHQVTQMGQEVILRCVPISNHLYFYWYRQILGQKVEFLVSFYNNEISEKSEIFDDQFSVERPDGSNFTLKIRSTKLEDSAMYFCASSEAGTGNEKLFFGSGTQLSVL.

This clone was observed a few times. The chain recombines TRBV21-1 with TRBJ2-2; the listed D gene, TRBD2, was not tested against the DNA. TRBV21-1 is tagged as a pseudogene. This CDR3 is 15 amino acids long. Here the CDR3 reads CASNGGRLRTGELFF. The CDR3 coding sequence is TGTGCCAGCAACGGCGGGAGGTTAAGGACCGGGGAGCTGTTTTTT.

The chain links TRBV6-4 to TRBJ2-1; 8 nucleotides align to TRBD2. Losses at the gene ends were 0 bases for V and 0 bases for J; bases not matched to a gene: 1. Looked up from germline, CDR1 is MRHNA and CDR2 is SNTAGT. The CDR3 has 16 amino acids. The CDR3 DNA follows: TGTGCCAGCAGTGACTCAAGCGGGAGCTCCTACAATGAGCAGTTCTTC. Its protein product is CASSDSSGSSYNEQFF.

J is TRBJ1-5 and V is TRBV5-6; D call uncertain. V dropped 3 bases and J dropped 3 bases, with 13 bases sitting between them. CDR1 and CDR2 (germline): SGHDT, YYEEEE. This CDR3 region has 15 residues. CDR3 region: CASSSRSLTNQPQHF. The CDR3 DNA sequence: TGTGCCAGCAGCTCCAGGAGCTTGACCAATCAGCCCCAGCATTTT.

V usage is TRBV30 and J usage is TRBJ2-7; tentatively, D is TRBD1 or TRBD2 (5 bases each). This CDR3 comprises 13 residues. CDR1 GTSNPN and CDR2 SVGIG come from the germline V gene (reference sequence). The V end lost 3 bases, the J end lost 2 bases, and 11 bases lay between the germline ends. In DNA form, the CDR3 reads TGTGCCTGGAGACGGGACCGCCCCTACGAGCAGTACTTC. Its protein is CAWRRDRPYEQYF.

The rearrangement links TRBV9 to TRBJ2-5; the match to TRBD2 covers 11 bases. The junction had 10 bases not matched to a gene; V was cut back by 4 bases and J by 2 bases. The CDR3 has 17 residues. The germline V gene has CDR1 SGDLS and CDR2 YYNGEE. CDR3 nucleotides: TGTGCCAGCAGCCGTAGCGGGAGGGCCGGAGATCAAGAGACCCAGTACTTC. It specifies CASSRSGRAGDQETQYF. The complete variable domain, with remaining parts taken from reference TRBV9 and TRBJ2-5, reads DSGVTQTPKHLITATGQRVTLRCSPRSGDLSVYWYQQSLDQGLQFLIQYYNGEERAKGNILERFSAQQFPDLHSELNLSSLELGDSALYFCASSRSGRAGDQETQYFGPGTRLLVL.

V is TRBV5-5 and J is TRBJ2-7; 12 bases are shared with TRBD2. The CDR3 is 15 residues long. Per the germline V gene, CDR1 is SGHKS and CDR2 is YYEKEE (reference sequence). The trim removed 4 bases at V and 7 bases at J, leaving 9 bases unmatched. The CDR3 region is CASSIRLAGASEQYF. DNA for the CDR3: TGTGCCAGCAGCATACGACTAGCGGGAGCGAGTGAGCAGTACTTC. Complete variable domain (other parts from reference TRBV5-5 and TRBJ2-7): DAGVTQSPTHLIKTRGQQVTLRCSPISGHKSVSWYQQVLGQGPQFIFQYYEKEERGRGNFPDRFSARQFPNYSSELNVNALLLGDSALYLCASSIRLAGASEQYFGPGTRLTVT.

The gene calls are TRBV5-4 and TRBJ2-4; tentatively, D is TRBD1 (6 bases). The CDR3 is 16 residues long. Trimming removed 0 bases from V and 4 bases from J, with 14 bases in between. The germline V gene has CDR1 SGHNT and CDR2 YYREEE (reference sequence). CDR3 bases: TGTGCCAGCAGCTTGGTCCCAGGGGTTCAGAAAAACATTCAGTACTTC. Translated, it gives CASSLVPGVQKNIQYF.

J is TRBJ2-1 and V is TRBV6-1, with a tentative D call TRBD2 (6 bases). V shed 2 bases and J shed 6 bases, with 14 bases lying between them. This CDR3 is built from 15 residues. Germline CDR1 reads MNHNS; CDR2 reads SASEGT. CDR3 coding DNA: TGTGCCAGCAGTGAAATCGGGAGAGGCTTCAATGAGCAGTTCTTC. Protein sequence: CASSEIGRGFNEQFF.

Comment on this clone: The same CDR3 can be traced to other DNA sequences in this sample. This sequence joins TRBV27 and TRBJ2-3; possibly TRBD2 for D (6 bases). CDR3 length equals 14 residues. V shed 6 bases and J shed 0 bases, with 10 bases lying between them. Germline loops: CDR1 MNHEY, CDR2 SMNVEV (reference sequence). The CDR3 region has the DNA TGTGCCAGCAGCTCCGGGACTAGCACAGATACGCAGTATTTT. Translating gives CASSSGTSTDTQYF.

V gene TRBV2 combines with J gene TRBJ2-2; TRBD2 agrees at 12 bases. This CDR3 has 15 residues. V lost 6 bases and J lost 6; bases outside the gene matches: 5. Per germline, CDR1 SNHLY and CDR2 FYNNEI. For the CDR3, the DNA is TGTGCCAGCAGGCCGACTAGCGGGAGTCCCGGGGAGCTGTTTTTT. Its translation is CASRPTSGSPGELFF.

V is TRBV9 and J is TRBJ2-5; 12 nucleotides agree with TRBD2. This CDR3 has 16 amino acids. V was clipped by 3 bases and J by 2 bases; unmatched bases: 5. Per the germline V gene, CDR1 is SGDLS and CDR2 is YYNGEE. The CDR3 nucleotides read TGTGCCAGCAGCGCTCGGGGGACTAGCGGGCAAGAGACCCAGTACTTC. Its protein product is CASSARGTSGQETQYF.

A single count supports this clone. The chain is built from TRBV19 and TRBJ2-7; 9 nucleotides align to TRBD1. V shed 6 bases, J shed 2 bases, and the junction held 5 bases outside the gene matches. The CDR3 extends over 14 amino acids. The germline CDR1 and CDR2 sequences are LNHDA and SQIVND (reference sequence). Here the CDR3 reads CASSRQGVTYEQYF. In DNA, the CDR3 is TGTGCCAGTAGCAGACAGGGGGTCACCTACGAGCAGTACTTC.

The chain uses TRBV9 and TRBJ2-6; D gene ambiguous. The CDR3 loop spans 18 amino acids. The germline CDR1 and CDR2 sequences are SGDLS and YYNGEE. The V end lost 0 bases, the J end lost 0 bases, and 13 bases lay between the germline ends. CDR3 sequence (DNA): TGTGCCAGCAGCGTAGAGGGCAGGCAAGTCTCTGGGGCCAACGTCCTGACTTTC. Translating gives CASSVEGRQVSGANVLTF.

V is TRBV19 and J is TRBJ2-1, with 7 bases identical to TRBD2. Germline V gene data show CDR1 as LNHDA and CDR2 as SQIVND (reference sequence). The CDR3 has 17 residues. The V and J ends lost 3 bases and 4 bases, in that order; junction bases with no gene match: 12. The CDR3 region has the DNA TGTGCCAGTAGTATCCCCTCTAGCGGACCAGCTTACAATGAGCAGTTCTTC. It is translated as CASSIPSSGPAYNEQFF.

J is TRBJ2-2 and V is TRBV27; D tentatively reads TRBD1 or TRBD2 (5 bases each). CDR3 size: 18 residues. The germline V gene has CDR1 MNHEY and CDR2 SMNVEV (reference sequence). The germline V and J ends were trimmed by 0 bases and 3 bases, with 17 bases remaining between them. CDR3 sequence reads: CASSLSTGLGLHTGELFF. DNA of the CDR3: TGTGCCAGCAGTTTATCGACGGGGCTAGGTCTCCACACCGGGGAGCTGTTTTTT.

The V gene is TRBV19, the J gene TRBJ2-2, with D tentatively TRBD1 or TRBD2 (5 bases each). The germline CDR1 and CDR2 sequences are LNHDA and SQIVND (reference sequence). The CDR3 length is 15 residues. The ends were cut back, 4 bases at V and 4 bases at J, with 13 bases in the middle. CDR3 nucleotides: TGTGCCAGTAGTACTTATAGTGGGACCACCGGGGAGCTGTTTTTT. Residues: CASSTYSGTTGELFF.

This clone is a singleton in its sample. The chain uses TRBV7-3 and TRBJ2-3; 9 bases align to TRBD2. Losses at the gene ends were 5 bases for V and 4 bases for J; bases not matched to a gene: 7. The V gene's germline CDR1 is SGHTA and CDR2 FQGTGA. The CDR3 is 15 residues long. The DNA of the CDR3 is TGTGCCAGCAGCCCCGGGACTAGCTATTCAGATACGCAGTATTTT. Translated: CASSPGTSYSDTQYF.

This clone was recorded once. The chain joins TRBV5-1 to TRBJ2-1; a possible D gene is TRBD1 (8 bases). Germline V gives CDR1 SGHRS, CDR2 YFSETQ. The CDR3 extends over 15 amino acids. V lost 0 bases and J lost 6, with 13 bases in between. The CDR3 DNA sequence: TGCGCCAGCAGCTTGGTACAGGGGGAGGGCAATGAGCAGTTCTTC. It is translated as CASSLVQGEGNEQFF.

The chain recombines TRBV2 with TRBJ2-2; 7 bases are shared with TRBD1. The CDR3 length is 17 residues. V was clipped by 3 bases and J by 1 base; unmatched bases: 8. Germline-derived CDR1 and CDR2 are SNHLY and FYNNEI. The CDR3 here is CASSDRKTGRNTGELFF. The CDR3 DNA sequence: TGTGCCAGCAGTGATCGGAAGACAGGGAGGAACACCGGGGAGCTGTTTTTT.

The chain uses TRBV29-1 and TRBJ1-4; a weak D match, TRBD1 (6 bases). Trimming took off 7 bases at V and 8 bases at J, with 14 bases between the two ends. The CDR3 runs 12 residues. Looked up from germline, CDR1 is SQVTM and CDR2 is ANQGSEA. CDR3 DNA: TGCAGCGCCGGAGGGGGGGACGAAAAACTGTTTTTT. This sequence encodes CSAGGGDEKLFF.

This clone has just one count. The chain links TRBV6-5 to TRBJ2-5; D ambiguous. CDR1 and CDR2 (germline): MNHEY, SVGAGI. Trimming took 3 bases from V and 1 from J, leaving 6 bases between them. CDR3 length: 13 amino acids. The CDR3 spells CASSYQFQETQYF. CDR3 bases: TGTGCCAGCAGTTATCAGTTCCAAGAGACCCAGTACTTC.

The rearrangement uses TRBV5-1 and TRBJ1-4; D is perhaps TRBD1 (5 bases). V lost 1 base and J lost 0, with 7 bases in between. The germline V gene encodes CDR1 SGHRS and CDR2 YFSETQ. The CDR3 extends over 15 amino acids. In DNA form, the CDR3 reads TGCGCCAGCAGCTTGTCGACAGCAACTAATGAAAAACTGTTTTTT. Translating it yields CASSLSTATNEKLFF.